Sequencing of this T cell receptor beta chain was carried out in a study of T cells expressing NK-cell markers. Study context: It was sorted CD3+CD56-NKG2C+, CD3+CD56+NKG2C- and CD3+CD56+NKG2C+ T cells that provided the TCR beta repertoires. Regarding the study as a whole: The study did not resolve the HCMV specificity of expanded NKG2C+ T cell clones. As a fraction of CD8+ T cells, dominant NKG2C+ clonotypes reached roughly 1.0-7.0% in a handful of donors.

Of note for this clonotype: Antigen: not known.

TCRdb reprocessed the 5' RACE reads and reports one entry per CDR3 protein, with no DNA. Seen in this sample are a few hundred thousand distinct CDR3 sequences; the ten most common clones hold roughly 5.2%. The CDR3 sequence is 18 residues long. CDR1 and CDR2 (germline): LGHDT, YNNKEL (reference sequence). The gene calls are TRBV3-1 and TRBJ1-1; the TRBD1 assignment by TCRdb is unverifiable without DNA. Sequencing was performed on blood T cells: a sorted CD56 or NKG2C T cell subset, CD4+ or CD8+ T cells, or bulk PBMC T cells (not recorded which). The sequence was obtained from a man aged 18 to 69 in good health. The CDR3 sequence is CASSQGFYRAVGNTEAFF.